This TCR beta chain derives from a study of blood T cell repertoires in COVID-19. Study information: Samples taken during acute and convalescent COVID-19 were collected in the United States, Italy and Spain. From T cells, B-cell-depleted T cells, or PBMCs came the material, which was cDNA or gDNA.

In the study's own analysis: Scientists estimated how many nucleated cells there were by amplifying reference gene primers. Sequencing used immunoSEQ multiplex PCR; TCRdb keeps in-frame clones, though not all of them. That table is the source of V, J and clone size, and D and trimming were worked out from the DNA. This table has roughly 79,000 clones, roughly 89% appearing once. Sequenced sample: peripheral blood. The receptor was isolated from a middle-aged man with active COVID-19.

This CDR3 is CASSYSYSTDTQYF. CDR3 nucleotide sequence: TGTGCCAGCAGTTACTCGTACTCCACAGATACGCAGTATTTT. V usage is TRBV6-5 and J usage is TRBJ2-3, with unresolved D. Germline CDR1 and CDR2: MNHEY and SVGAGI. The CDR3 covers 14 residues. V lost 0 bases and J 2 bases, leaving 6 bases between the germline ends.